This passage covers 21 T cell receptor beta chains from one sample sequenced in a study of patients and donors after allogeneic stem cell transplantation. TCRdb re-called the RT-PCR reads through MiXCR, storing one row per CDR3 protein. The profile shows 100,000 to 120,000 distinct CDR3 sequences, roughly 35% of them singletons. The sequencing input was blood, either unsorted or a sorted T cell fraction (not recorded which). Receptors were obtained from a human donor who was either an allogeneic HSCT recipient or a stem cell or donor lymphocyte infusion donor (not recorded which). It is not recorded whose cells these are; they may come from a transplant donor.

This clonotype has only a few counts. V usage is TRBV7-2 and J usage is TRBJ1-2; D uncertain. In germline, CDR1 is SGHTA, CDR2 FQGNSA. The CDR3 totals 15 residues. Trimming pared 5 bases from V and 4 bases from J, leaving 17 bases between. The chain's CDR3 is CASSESPLLFYGYTF. In DNA form, the CDR3 reads TGTGCCAGCAGCGAAAGCCCCCTCCTGTTCTATGGCTACACCTTC.

This clonotype was picked up a small number of times. The chain links TRBV5-5 to TRBJ2-1, with a weak D call TRBD2 (6 bases). Germline V gives CDR1 SGHKS, CDR2 YYEKEE (reference sequence). Trimming took 1 base from V and 4 from J, leaving 12 bases between them. The CDR3 is made up of 15 amino acids. CDR3 amino acids: CASSLNGRKYNEQFF. The CDR3 coding sequence is TGTGCCAGCAGCTTGAACGGGAGAAAGTACAATGAGCAGTTCTTC.

This clonotype came up a few times. This chain joins TRBV5-1 and TRBJ1-2, with D unclear. Germline assignment: CDR1 SGHRS and CDR2 YFSETQ. This CDR3 contains 13 residues. V lost 4 bases, J lost 8 bases, and 15 bases lay in between. The chain's CDR3 is CASSPGTGVGYTF. In DNA form, the CDR3 reads TGCGCCAGCAGCCCGGGAACCGGCGTCGGCTACACCTTC.

The chain combines TRBV20-1 with TRBJ2-1; D perhaps matches TRBD2 (6 bases). The CDR3 is made up of 15 amino acids. The V end was cut by 5 bases, the J end by 4 bases, with 18 bases between. The germline V gene encodes CDR1 DFQATT and CDR2 SNEGSKA (reference sequence). The chain's CDR3 is CSAALRGGAYNEQFF. Written as DNA, the CDR3 is TGCAGTGCTGCCCTTAGGGGCGGGGCTTACAATGAGCAGTTCTTC.

The rearrangement uses TRBV4-3 and TRBJ2-3; TRBD2 is a possible D gene (5 bases). The germline V gene encodes CDR1 LGHNA and CDR2 YSLEER. With 3 bases removed from V and 11 bases from J, the gap between germline ends came to 12 bases. CDR3 length: 12 amino acids. CDR3 in amino acids: CASSHGNRGQYF. For the CDR3, the DNA is TGCGCCAGCAGCCATGGTAACCGGGGGCAGTATTTT.

Only one count was recorded for this clonotype. V and J are TRBV15 and TRBJ2-5; D might be TRBD1 (6 bases). CDR1 is LNHNV, CDR2 YYDKDF, per germline (reference sequence). This CDR3 spans 14 amino acids. Trimming shortened V by 7 bases and J by 4 bases, and 16 bases separated the two germline ends. The CDR3 coding sequence is TGTGCCACCAACCGAGGGGGTCTTGGAGAGACCCAGTACTTC. The encoded protein is CATNRGGLGETQYF.

This clonotype was observed a handful of times. The V call is TRBV12-3 or TRBV12-4, the J call TRBJ2-2; possible D gene TRBD2, 5 bases. V was clipped by 7 bases and J by 3 bases, with 9 bases between them. This CDR3 comprises 13 residues. The CDR3 protein is CASTSPYTGELFF. In nucleotides, the CDR3 is TGTGCCAGCACTAGCCCATACACCGGGGAGCTGTTTTTT.

This clonotype came up a few times. The chain joins TRBV7-2 to TRBJ1-2, with D possibly matching TRBD1 (6 bases). The CDR3 length is 15 residues. Germline loops: CDR1 SGHTA, CDR2 FQGNSA. Trimming shortened V by 0 bases and J by 4 bases, and 12 bases separated the two germline ends. The CDR3: CASSLAWGPGYGYTF. The CDR3 bases are TGTGCCAGCAGCTTAGCCTGGGGGCCGGGCTATGGCTACACCTTC.

The chain employs TRBV29-1 and TRBJ1-2; D remains ambiguous. Between the trimmed V and J ends, which lost 0 bases and 4 bases, there was a span of 9 bases. This CDR3 is 13 amino acids long. Germline assignment: CDR1 SQVTM and CDR2 ANQGSEA. For the CDR3, the DNA is TGCAGCGTTGAAGATGGGCAGGCCTATGGCTACACCTTC. Its translation: CSVEDGQAYGYTF.

This chain connects TRBV20-1 to TRBJ2-7; the D is unclear. Looked up from germline, CDR1 is DFQATT and CDR2 is SNEGSKA (reference sequence). The CDR3 is 16 amino acids. The V gene lost 2 bases and the J gene lost 2 bases, with 19 bases spanning the gap. The CDR3: CSARKWQFTSPYEQYF. In DNA form, the CDR3 reads TGCAGTGCTAGAAAATGGCAGTTCACTTCCCCCTACGAGCAGTACTTC.

This sequence joins TRBV12-3 or TRBV12-4 and TRBJ1-3; D is unclear. V lost 3 bases and J 4 bases, leaving 10 bases between the germline ends. This CDR3 contains 14 residues. The CDR3 sequence is CASSLAGVGNTIYF. In DNA form, the CDR3 reads TGTGCCAGCAGTTTGGCCGGGGTGGGAAACACCATATATTTT.

V and J are TRBV7-9 and TRBJ2-1; D is unresolved. This CDR3 has 16 amino acids. The V end was cut by 5 bases, the J end by 3 bases, with 17 bases between. Germline V gives CDR1 SEHNR, CDR2 FQNEAQ (reference sequence). CDR3 region: CASSPGWVVYYNEQFF. CDR3 in DNA: TGTGCCAGCAGCCCTGGATGGGTAGTTTACTACAATGAGCAGTTCTTC. The full variable domain, rest sourced from reference TRBV7-9 and TRBJ2-1, is DTGVSQNPRHKITKRGQNVTFRCDPISEHNRLYWYRQTLGQGPEFLTYFQNEAQLEKSRLLSDRFSAERPKGSFSTLEIQRTEQGDSAMYLCASSPGWVVYYNEQFFGPGTRLTVL.

This clonotype occurred once. The chain is built from TRBV5-1 and TRBJ2-6; D is undetermined. CDR3 size: 12 residues. Per germline, CDR1 SGHRS and CDR2 YFSETQ. V was pared by 1 base and J by 12 bases, with 8 bases between. CDR3 coding DNA: TGCGCCAGCAGCTTGACCTGGAGCGTCCTGACTTTC. Its protein is CASSLTWSVLTF.

In its sample, this clonotype was seen many times. This chain uses TRBV7-2 with TRBJ1-1; D unclear. The CDR3 covers 12 residues. Germline V CDR1 and CDR2: SGHTA, FQGNSA. Deletions cut 5 bases from V and 2 bases from J, with 6 bases between. Here the CDR3 DNA reads TGTGCCAGCAGCCCTCGCAACACTGAAGCTTTCTTT. Protein product: CASSPRNTEAFF. Full variable domain (missing parts from reference TRBV7-2 and TRBJ1-1): GAGVSQSPSNKVTEKGKDVELRCDPISGHTALYWYRQSLGQGLEFLIYFQGNSAPDKSGLPSDRFSAERTGGSVSTLTIQRTQQEDSAVYLCASSPRNTEAFFGQGTRLTVV.

In this sample, this clonotype turned up a few times. J is TRBJ2-2 and V is TRBV6-5; the D gene is possibly TRBD1 (6 bases). With 6 bases removed from V and 4 bases from J, the gap between germline ends came to 9 bases. CDR3 length: 13 amino acids. The V gene's germline CDR1 is MNHEY and CDR2 SVGAGI. This chain's CDR3 is CASRRTVTGELFF. CDR3 coding DNA: TGTGCCAGCAGGCGGACAGTCACCGGGGAGCTGTTTTTT.

The rearrangement uses TRBV5-1 and TRBJ2-5, with D possibly being TRBD1 (5 bases). CDR1 is SGHRS, CDR2 YFSETQ, per germline. The CDR3 runs to 18 residues. With 0 bases removed from V and 0 bases from J, the gap between germline ends came to 18 bases. DNA of the CDR3: TGCGCCAGCAGCTTGGGCGGCCCAGGGTCGAGGTACCAAGAGACCCAGTACTTC. Its translation is CASSLGGPGSRYQETQYF.

This clonotype was seen only a few times. The chain links TRBV2 to TRBJ2-3, with 10 bases matching TRBD2. Germline V gives CDR1 SNHLY, CDR2 FYNNEI. Trimming cost V 4 bases and J 2 bases; bases outside gene matches: 6. The CDR3 totals 16 residues. In nucleotides, the CDR3 is TGTGCCAGCAGTGTAGCGGGAGGACGTGACACAGATACGCAGTATTTT. Translating gives CASSVAGGRDTDTQYF.

This clonotype was seen repeatedly, ten times or more. The gene calls are TRBV4-3 and TRBJ1-5; TRBD1 matches at 8 bases. J gave up 6 bases and V 4 bases, and 5 bases lay outside the gene matches. CDR1 is LGHNA, CDR2 YSLEER, per germline. The CDR3 is 14 amino acids. This CDR3 reads CASSPDRGFQPQHF. The CDR3 DNA reads TGCGCCAGCAGCCCCGACAGGGGATTTCAGCCCCAGCATTTT.

This clonotype was picked up many times. The V and J genes are TRBV29-1 and TRBJ1-1, with TRBD1 as a possible D gene (5 bases). V lost 5 bases and J lost 0, with 10 bases in between. The length of the CDR3 is 13 residues. Germline assignment: CDR1 SQVTM and CDR2 ANQGSEA. The CDR3 nucleotides read TGCAGCGTTCCAGGGCCGGTGAACACTGAAGCTTTCTTT. This codes for CSVPGPVNTEAFF.

The sample holds a few counts of this clonotype. The rearrangement joins TRBV7-2 to TRBJ1-2; D unresolved. The V gene lost 1 base and the J gene lost 5 bases, with 8 bases spanning the gap. The length of the CDR3 is 13 residues. CDR1 SGHTA and CDR2 FQGNSA come from the germline V gene. CDR3 coding DNA: TGTGCCAGCAGCTTAGGCAGGAGATATGGCTACACCTTC. Translating it yields CASSLGRRYGYTF.

The rearrangement links TRBV7-9 to TRBJ2-7; the D is unclear. In germline, CDR1 is SEHNR, CDR2 FQNEAQ (reference sequence). The CDR3 has 12 residues. V dropped 5 bases and J dropped 5 bases, with 10 bases sitting between them. CDR3: CASSPRPDEQYF. The CDR3 DNA reads as TGTGCCAGCAGCCCCCGGCCGGACGAGCAGTACTTC.